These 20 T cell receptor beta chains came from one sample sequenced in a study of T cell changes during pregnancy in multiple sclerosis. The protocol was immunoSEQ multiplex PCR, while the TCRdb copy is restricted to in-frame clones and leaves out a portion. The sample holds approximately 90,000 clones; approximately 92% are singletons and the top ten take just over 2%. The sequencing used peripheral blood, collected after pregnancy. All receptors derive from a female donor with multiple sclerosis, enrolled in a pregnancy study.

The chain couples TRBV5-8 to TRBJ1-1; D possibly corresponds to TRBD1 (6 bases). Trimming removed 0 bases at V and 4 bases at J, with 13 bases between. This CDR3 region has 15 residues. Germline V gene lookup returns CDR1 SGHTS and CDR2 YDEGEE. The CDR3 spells CASSLEAGAVTEAFF. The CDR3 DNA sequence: TGTGCCAGCAGCTTGGAGGCAGGGGCGGTCACTGAAGCTTTCTTT.

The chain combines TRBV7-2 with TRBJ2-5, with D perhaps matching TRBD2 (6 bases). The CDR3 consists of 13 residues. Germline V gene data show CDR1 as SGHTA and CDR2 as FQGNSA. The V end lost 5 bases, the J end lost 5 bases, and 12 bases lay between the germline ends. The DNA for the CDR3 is TGTGCCAGCAGCCCATCTAGCGAGGAGACCCAGTACTTC. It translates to CASSPSSEETQYF.

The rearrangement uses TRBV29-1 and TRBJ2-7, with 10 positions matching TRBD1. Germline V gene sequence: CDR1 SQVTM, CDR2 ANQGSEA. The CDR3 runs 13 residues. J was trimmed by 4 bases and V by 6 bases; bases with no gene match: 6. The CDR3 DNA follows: TGCAGCGTCCCCGGGACAGGGGCTTACGAGCAGTACTTC. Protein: CSVPGTGAYEQYF.

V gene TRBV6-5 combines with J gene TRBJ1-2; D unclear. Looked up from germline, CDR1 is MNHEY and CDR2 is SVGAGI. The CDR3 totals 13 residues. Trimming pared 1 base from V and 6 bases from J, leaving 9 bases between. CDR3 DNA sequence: TGTGCCAGCAGTTACTACGCCGGTAATGGCTACACCTTC. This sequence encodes CASSYYAGNGYTF.

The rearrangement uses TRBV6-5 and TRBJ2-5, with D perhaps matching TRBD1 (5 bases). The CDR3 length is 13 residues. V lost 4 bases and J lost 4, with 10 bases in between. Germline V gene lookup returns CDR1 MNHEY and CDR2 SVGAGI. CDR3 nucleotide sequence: TGTGCCAGCAGTTTTCAGGGTCGAGAGACCCAGTACTTC. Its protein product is CASSFQGRETQYF.

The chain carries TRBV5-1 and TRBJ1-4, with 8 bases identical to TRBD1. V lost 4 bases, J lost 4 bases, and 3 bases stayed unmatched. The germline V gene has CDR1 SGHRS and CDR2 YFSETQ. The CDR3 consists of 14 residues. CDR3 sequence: CASSPGGHNEKLFF. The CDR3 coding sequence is TGCGCCAGCAGCCCAGGGGGCCATAATGAAAAACTGTTTTTT.

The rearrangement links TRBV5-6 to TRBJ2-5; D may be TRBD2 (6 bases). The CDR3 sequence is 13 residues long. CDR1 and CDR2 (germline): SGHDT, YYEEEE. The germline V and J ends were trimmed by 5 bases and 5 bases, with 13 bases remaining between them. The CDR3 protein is CASRGTLTETQYF. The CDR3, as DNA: TGTGCCAGCAGGGGGACTCTCACGGAGACCCAGTACTTC.

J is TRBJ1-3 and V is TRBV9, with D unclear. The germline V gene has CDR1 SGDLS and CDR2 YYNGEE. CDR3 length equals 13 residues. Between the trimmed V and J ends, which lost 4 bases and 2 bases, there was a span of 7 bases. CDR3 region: CASSSAAGNTIYF. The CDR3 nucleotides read TGTGCCAGCAGCTCGGCGGCTGGAAACACCATATATTTT.

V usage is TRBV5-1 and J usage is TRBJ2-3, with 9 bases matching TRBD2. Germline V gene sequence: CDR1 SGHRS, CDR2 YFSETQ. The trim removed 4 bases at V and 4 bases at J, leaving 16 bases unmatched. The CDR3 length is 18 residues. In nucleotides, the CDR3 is TGCGCCAGCAGCGCTCTGTCTCTTATGGCGGGAGGGTCAGATACGCAGTATTTT. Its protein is CASSALSLMAGGSDTQYF.

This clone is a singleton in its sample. CDR3: CASSLTGNGYTF. For the CDR3, the DNA is TGTGCCAGCAGCCTGACAGGAAATGGCTACACCTTC. The chain recombines TRBV6-5 with TRBJ1-2, with D possibly TRBD1 on 6 matching bases. V was clipped by 6 bases and J by 6 bases, with 11 bases between them. Germline V gene lookup returns CDR1 MNHEY and CDR2 SVGAGI. The CDR3 is 12 residues long.

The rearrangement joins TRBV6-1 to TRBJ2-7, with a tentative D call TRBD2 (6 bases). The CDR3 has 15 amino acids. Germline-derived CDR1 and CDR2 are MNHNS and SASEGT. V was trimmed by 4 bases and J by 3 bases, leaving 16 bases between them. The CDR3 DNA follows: TGTGCCAGCAGTGTGGAGGGGCAAGCGATCTACGAGCAGTACTTC. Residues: CASSVEGQAIYEQYF.

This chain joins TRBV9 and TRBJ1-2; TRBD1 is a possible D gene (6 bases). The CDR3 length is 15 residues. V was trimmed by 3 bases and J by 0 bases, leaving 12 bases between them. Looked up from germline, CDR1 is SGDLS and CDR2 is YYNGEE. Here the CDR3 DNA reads TGTGCCAGCAGCGGGGTAGGGGGATCTAACTATGGCTACACCTTC. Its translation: CASSGVGGSNYGYTF.

The CDR3 region is CASSPWTSGSATDTQYF. DNA of the CDR3: TGTGCCAGCAGCCCCTGGACTAGCGGGAGCGCCACAGATACGCAGTATTTT. The genes are TRBV9 and TRBJ2-3; TRBD2 aligns across 13 bases. The CDR3 spans 17 residues. From germline, CDR1 is SGDLS and CDR2 YYNGEE. Trimming cost V 4 bases and J 2 bases; bases outside gene matches: 7.

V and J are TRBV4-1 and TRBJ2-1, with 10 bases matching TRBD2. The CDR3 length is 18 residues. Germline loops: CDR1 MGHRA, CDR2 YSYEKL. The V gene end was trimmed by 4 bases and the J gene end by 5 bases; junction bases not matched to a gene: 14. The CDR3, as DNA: TGCGCCAGCAGCCGAGAAGGTAGCGGGGGGAAACTAAACAATGAGCAGTTCTTC. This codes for CASSREGSGGKLNNEQFF.

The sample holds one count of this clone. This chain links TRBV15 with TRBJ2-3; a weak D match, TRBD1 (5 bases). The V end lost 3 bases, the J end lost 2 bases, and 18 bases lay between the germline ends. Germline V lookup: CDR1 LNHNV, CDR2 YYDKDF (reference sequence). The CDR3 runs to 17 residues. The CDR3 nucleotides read TGTGCCACCAGCAGCGAAGGACAACCCACTCTCACAGATACGCAGTATTTT. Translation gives CATSSEGQPTLTDTQYF. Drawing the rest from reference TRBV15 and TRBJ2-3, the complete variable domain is DAMVIQNPRYQVTQFGKPVTLSCSQTLNHNVMYWYQQKSSQAPKLLFHYYDKDFNNEADTPDNFQSRRPNTSFCFLDIRSPGLGDTAMYLCATSSEGQPTLTDTQYFGPGTRLTVL.

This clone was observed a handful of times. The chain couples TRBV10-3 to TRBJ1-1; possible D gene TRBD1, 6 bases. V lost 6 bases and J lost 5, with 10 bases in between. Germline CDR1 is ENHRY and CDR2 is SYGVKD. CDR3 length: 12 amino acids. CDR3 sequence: CAIRAGETEAFF. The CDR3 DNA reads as TGTGCCATCAGGGCAGGGGAGACTGAAGCTTTCTTT.

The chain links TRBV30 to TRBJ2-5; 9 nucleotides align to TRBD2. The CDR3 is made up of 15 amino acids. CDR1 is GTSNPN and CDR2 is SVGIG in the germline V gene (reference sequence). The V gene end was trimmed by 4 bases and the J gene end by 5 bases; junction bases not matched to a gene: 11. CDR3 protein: CAWTLGASGAETQYF. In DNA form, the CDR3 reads TGTGCCTGGACTCTGGGGGCTAGCGGGGCGGAGACCCAGTACTTC. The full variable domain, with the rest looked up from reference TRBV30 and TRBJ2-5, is SQTIHQWPATLVQPVGSPLSLECTVEGTSNPNLYWYRQAAGRGLQLLFYSVGIGQISSEVPQNLSASRPQDRQFILSSKKLLLSDSGFYLCAWTLGASGAETQYFGPGTRLLVL.

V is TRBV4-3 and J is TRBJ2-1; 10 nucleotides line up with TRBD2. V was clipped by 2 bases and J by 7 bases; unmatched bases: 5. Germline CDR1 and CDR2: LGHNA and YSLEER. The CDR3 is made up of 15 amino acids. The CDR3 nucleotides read TGCGCCAGCAGCCAACTAGCGGGGGACGGTAATGAGCAGTTCTTC. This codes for CASSQLAGDGNEQFF.

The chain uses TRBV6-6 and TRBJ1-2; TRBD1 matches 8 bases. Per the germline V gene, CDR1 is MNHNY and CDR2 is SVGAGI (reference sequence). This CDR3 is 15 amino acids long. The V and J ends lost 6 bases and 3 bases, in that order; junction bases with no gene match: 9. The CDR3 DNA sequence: TGTGCCAGCAGCCCATGGACAGGGACAGACTATGGCTACACCTTC. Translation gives CASSPWTGTDYGYTF.

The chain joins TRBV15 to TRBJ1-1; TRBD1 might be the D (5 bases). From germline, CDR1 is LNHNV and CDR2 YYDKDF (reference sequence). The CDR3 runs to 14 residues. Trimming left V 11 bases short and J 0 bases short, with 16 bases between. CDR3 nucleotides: TGTGCCGCTGCGGGGGACCCACTGAACACTGAAGCTTTCTTT. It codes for CAAAGDPLNTEAFF. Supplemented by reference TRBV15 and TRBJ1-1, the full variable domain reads DAMVIQNPRYQVTQFGKPVTLSCSQTLNHNVMYWYQQKSSQAPKLLFHYYDKDFNNEADTPDNFQSRRPNTSFCFLDIRSPGLGDTAMYLCAAAGDPLNTEAFFGQGTRLTVV.